The 32 T cell receptor beta chains below all came from one sample that was sequenced in a study of T cells after yellow fever vaccination. From the 5' RACE reads, TCRdb called clonotypes with MiXCR, one entry per CDR3 protein. The sample records under 350,000 distinct CDR3 sequences, about 4% being singletons. The specimen comprised PBMCs, sampled 5 days after the yellow fever booster vaccination. The source is a man aged 18 to 35 who received the YFV17D yellow fever vaccine.

V is TRBV3-1 and J is TRBJ2-5; no firm D call. V lost 0 bases and J 1 base, leaving 6 bases between the germline ends. Germline V gene sequence: CDR1 LGHDT, CDR2 YNNKEL (reference sequence). This CDR3 comprises 14 residues. The CDR3 bases are TGTGCCAGCAGCCAAGACGGTTCCCAAGAGACCCAGTACTTC. As protein: CASSQDGSQETQYF.

In its sample, this clonotype was seen many times. This chain connects TRBV5-1 to TRBJ2-1; no clear D gene. The CDR3 covers 13 residues. Trimming removed 4 bases at V and 5 bases at J, with 10 bases between. Germline V lookup: CDR1 SGHRS, CDR2 YFSETQ. The CDR3 protein is CASSRPLNNEQFF. The CDR3 nucleotides are TGCGCCAGCAGCAGGCCCTTGAACAATGAGCAGTTCTTC.

This sequence joins TRBV3-1 and TRBJ2-1; the D is unclear. The CDR3 is 11 residues long. V was cut by 2 bases and J by 9 bases, with 5 bases left in between. Germline CDR1 reads LGHDT; CDR2 reads YNNKEL (reference sequence). CDR3 residues: CASSQNSEQFF. CDR3 DNA sequence: TGTGCCAGCAGCCAAAACAGTGAGCAGTTCTTC.

This clonotype was detected ten times or more. The CDR3 DNA reads TGTGCCAGCAGCTTTAGCGGGGGGCTCGAGCAGTACGTC. Translation: CASSFSGGLEQYV. The chain is built from TRBV11-2 and TRBJ2-7; 10 nucleotides align to TRBD2. V lost 3 bases to trimming and J lost 6 bases; unmatched junction nucleotides: 2. The germline V gene encodes CDR1 SGHAT and CDR2 FQNNGV. The CDR3 runs 13 residues.

This clonotype was counted ten times or more. The CDR3 protein is CASSFWTSGTYEQYF. The DNA of the CDR3 is TGTGCCAGCAGCTTTTGGACTAGCGGAACCTACGAGCAGTACTTC. The genes are TRBV7-2 and TRBJ2-7; 10 positions agree with TRBD2. Germline CDR1 and CDR2: SGHTA and FQGNSA. The CDR3 spans 15 residues. The V gene end was trimmed by 3 bases and the J gene end by 2 bases; junction bases not matched to a gene: 4.

V and J are TRBV30 and TRBJ2-7, with TRBD2 identical over 10 bases. There are 15 residues in the CDR3. The V and J ends lost 0 bases and 3 bases, in that order; junction bases with no gene match: 5. CDR1 is GTSNPN and CDR2 is SVGIG in the germline V gene (reference sequence). The CDR3 region is CAWSVAGGFLYEQYF. CDR3 in DNA: TGTGCCTGGAGTGTAGCGGGGGGGTTTCTCTACGAGCAGTACTTC.

This clonotype has a count of ten or more. The chain couples TRBV29-1 to TRBJ2-1; D is perhaps TRBD1 (6 bases). Per the germline V gene, CDR1 is SQVTM and CDR2 is ANQGSEA. Between the trimmed V and J ends, which lost 5 bases and 11 bases, there was a span of 13 bases. The CDR3 has 11 amino acids. CDR3 amino acids: CSVTGQPQQFF. The CDR3 nucleotides are TGCAGCGTTACTGGACAGCCTCAGCAGTTCTTC.

This clonotype was seen at least ten times. The CDR3 here is CASSWGALGNTIYF. The DNA for the CDR3 is TGTGCCAGCAGTTGGGGGGCCCTGGGAAACACCATATATTTT. J is TRBJ1-3 and V is TRBV12-3 or TRBV12-4; D is possibly TRBD1 (6 bases). CDR3 size: 14 residues. Trimming pared 4 bases from V and 4 bases from J, leaving 11 bases between.

The J gene is TRBJ1-5, the V gene TRBV6-2 or TRBV6-3; no reliable D call. Germline V gene lookup returns CDR1 MNHEY and CDR2 SVGEGT. The CDR3 covers 15 residues. V gave up 0 bases and J gave up 7 bases, with 13 bases separating them. CDR3 sequence: CASSYSRGVGQPQHF. In DNA form, the CDR3 reads TGTGCCAGCAGTTACTCTCGCGGGGTGGGGCAGCCCCAGCATTTT.

The chain uses TRBV28 and TRBJ2-7; possible D gene TRBD1, 6 bases. The CDR3 has 16 residues. The germline V and J ends were trimmed by 2 bases and 2 bases, with 16 bases remaining between them. Germline V gives CDR1 MDHEN, CDR2 SYDVKM. The CDR3 bases are TGTGCCAGCAGTTTAGGGACAACCTCTAAAACCTACGAGCAGTACGTC. This codes for CASSLGTTSKTYEQYV.

The chain is built from TRBV7-9 and TRBJ1-2; 7 nucleotides match TRBD1. Germline trimming cut 10 bases from V and 4 bases from J; bases unmatched to any gene: 3. The germline gives CDR1 SEHNR, CDR2 FQNEAQ (reference sequence). This CDR3 region has 11 residues. The CDR3 loop reads CATGGVYGYTF. The CDR3, as DNA: TGTGCCACAGGGGGGGTCTATGGCTACACCTTC.

In this sample, this clonotype turned up many times. The rearrangement links TRBV27 to TRBJ2-7; D not resolved. This CDR3 is built from 16 residues. The germline V and J ends were trimmed by 3 bases and 2 bases, with 17 bases remaining between them. Germline V CDR1 and CDR2: MNHEY, SMNVEV (reference sequence). In DNA form, the CDR3 reads TGTGCCAGCAGTTTCCGTGGCCGGGTCCCCACCTACGAGCAGTACGTC. This translates into CASSFRGRVPTYEQYV.

This clonotype was detected many times. This chain links TRBV4-3 with TRBJ2-3; D gene uncertain. CDR3 length: 18 residues. Trimming cost V 0 bases and J 4 bases, with 20 bases left between them. The germline CDR1 and CDR2 sequences are LGHNA and YSLEER. CDR3 region: CASSQDHAYQSSPDTQYF. The CDR3 DNA follows: TGCGCCAGCAGCCAAGATCACGCATACCAGTCGTCCCCAGATACGCAGTATTTT.

This chain uses TRBV3-1 with TRBJ1-2; no clear D. The CDR3 has 15 amino acids. Germline V gives CDR1 LGHDT, CDR2 YNNKEL (reference sequence). Trimming cost V 1 base and J 8 bases, with 17 bases left between them. In nucleotides, the CDR3 is TGTGCCAGCAGCCAAGTTCTTTCCCGGGCCCAAGGCTACACCTTC. It yields the protein CASSQVLSRAQGYTF.

This clonotype came up a few times. J is TRBJ2-5 and V is TRBV5-1; TRBD1 might be the D (5 bases). Trimming took off 5 bases at V and 5 bases at J, with 19 bases between the two ends. This CDR3 region has 15 residues. Germline lookup yields CDR1 SGHRS and CDR2 YFSETQ. In DNA, the CDR3 is TGCGCCAGCAGTCGCTCGGACACTATTTGGGAGACCCAGTACTTC. It is translated as CASSRSDTIWETQYF.

This clonotype was picked up many times. DNA for the CDR3: TGTGCCAGCAGTGAAGCGGGGTACGGGCAGTACGTC. This codes for CASSEAGYGQYV. The chain combines TRBV2 with TRBJ2-7; no definite D call. The CDR3 is made up of 12 amino acids. Looked up from germline, CDR1 is SNHLY and CDR2 is FYNNEI.

This clonotype was counted between two and nine times. The chain links TRBV20-1 to TRBJ2-3, with no clear D. V lost 3 bases to trimming and J lost 2 bases, with 15 bases between them. CDR3 size: 15 residues. The germline V gene encodes CDR1 DFQATT and CDR2 SNEGSKA (reference sequence). The CDR3 DNA sequence: TGCAGTGCTAGGTCGGCCCTAGTCCACACAGATACGCAGTATTTT. This gives the protein CSARSALVHTDTQYF.

This clonotype was picked up many times. The chain employs TRBV6-5 and TRBJ2-7; D is perhaps TRBD1 (5 bases). This CDR3 has 13 amino acids. Germline V gene sequence: CDR1 MNHEY, CDR2 SVGAGI. Trimming pared 7 bases from V and 2 bases from J, leaving 12 bases between. The CDR3 protein is CASNQGVAYEQYF. In nucleotides, the CDR3 is TGTGCCAGCAACCAGGGCGTGGCCTACGAGCAGTACTTC.

This clonotype was found a few times. The rearrangement links TRBV5-1 to TRBJ2-4; D may be TRBD1 or TRBD2 (5 bases each). Trimming took off 4 bases at V and 8 bases at J, with 16 bases between the two ends. CDR3 length: 14 amino acids. Germline values: CDR1 SGHRS, CDR2 YFSETQ. CDR3 residues: CASSPGTLVDIQYF. CDR3 coding DNA: TGCGCCAGCAGCCCCGGGACCCTCGTGGACATTCAGTACTTC.

This clonotype has at least ten counts. CDR3 nucleotide sequence: TGTGCCAGCAGTTCCCTATCCGGGACAGGGGTGGATGAGCAGTTCTTC. It encodes CASSSLSGTGVDEQFF. The chain is built from TRBV5-4 and TRBJ2-1; 10 bases match TRBD1. Losses at the gene ends were 5 bases for V and 8 bases for J; bases not matched to a gene: 13. There are 16 residues in the CDR3. In germline, CDR1 is SGHNT, CDR2 YYREEE (reference sequence).

This clonotype has a handful of counts. J is TRBJ1-2 and V is TRBV7-9; unclear D gene. Looked up from germline, CDR1 is SEHNR and CDR2 is FQNEAQ (reference sequence). The CDR3 spans 15 residues. Trimming took 5 bases from V and 1 from J, leaving 14 bases between them. The CDR3 sequence is CASSPGGGGNYGYTF. The CDR3 DNA sequence: TGTGCCAGCAGCCCAGGAGGAGGCGGTAACTATGGCTACACCTTC.

There are a few counts of this clonotype. Compared with germline, one end of the junction differs, possibly owing to a read error. The chain has TRBV7-7 and TRBJ2-3; 14 bases line up with TRBD2. Germline-derived CDR1 and CDR2 are SSHAT and FNYEAQ (reference sequence). CDR3 size: 15 residues. The CDR3 sequence is CASSRTSGGQDTQYF. The CDR3 DNA reads TGTGCTAGCAGCCGGACTAGCGGGGGGCAAGATACGCAGTATTTT.

This clonotype showed up many times. V usage is TRBV5-5 and J usage is TRBJ2-5; TRBD2 might be the D (5 bases). The CDR3 totals 13 residues. Looked up from germline, CDR1 is SGHKS and CDR2 is YYEKEE (reference sequence). The V and J ends lost 5 bases and 2 bases respectively, with 10 bases between them. CDR3 coding DNA: TGTGCCAGCAGAGAGGGCCGACAAGAGACCCAGTACTTC. Translating it yields CASREGRQETQYF.

This rearrangement joins TRBV7-9 to TRBJ1-3, with D possibly matching TRBD1 (5 bases). Looked up from germline, CDR1 is SEHNR and CDR2 is FQNEAQ (reference sequence). V lost 11 bases to trimming and J lost 2 bases, with 10 bases between them. The CDR3 sequence is 12 residues long. CDR3 DNA: TGTGCCTTAAGGGGCGCTGGAAACACCATATATTTT. Encoded protein: CALRGAGNTIYF.

The rearrangement joins TRBV9 to TRBJ2-2; D assignment may be TRBD1 or TRBD2 (6 bases each). The V gene's germline CDR1 is SGDLS and CDR2 YYNGEE. The CDR3 contains 15 residues. Trimming removed 0 bases from V and 5 bases from J, with 11 bases in between. The DNA of the CDR3 is TGTGCCAGCAGCGTAGTAGGAGGGGGGACCGGGGAGCTGTTTTTT. This codes for CASSVVGGGTGELFF.

This clonotype was observed at least ten times. This chain uses TRBV28 with TRBJ2-7; the match to TRBD1 covers 9 bases. Trimming removed 5 bases from V and 2 bases from J; junction bases left unmatched: 13. The CDR3 spans 17 residues. Per the germline V gene, CDR1 is MDHEN and CDR2 is SYDVKM. As DNA, the CDR3 is TGTGCCAGCAGTCCGCTCCTGCCGAGGACAGGGGCCTACGAGCAGTACTTC. It translates to CASSPLLPRTGAYEQYF.

The sample holds many counts of this clonotype. This chain connects TRBV4-1 to TRBJ2-5; D unresolved. Germline CDR1 reads MGHRA; CDR2 reads YSYEKL. This CDR3 is 14 amino acids long. Trimming cost V 1 base and J 5 bases, with 11 bases left between them. This CDR3 is CASSQGSDWETQYF. In nucleotides, the CDR3 is TGCGCCAGCAGCCAAGGGTCCGATTGGGAGACCCAGTACTTC.

This clonotype was seen repeatedly, ten times or more. A much larger clone differs by one base, so this may be a read error. The rearrangement links TRBV11-1 to TRBJ1-6; D might be TRBD1 (5 bases). The CDR3 length is 16 residues. The germline CDR1 and CDR2 sequences are SGHAT and FQDESV (reference sequence). Trimming took 3 bases from V and 0 from J, leaving 9 bases between them. This CDR3 is CASSLGTSSYNSPLHF. The CDR3 DNA is TGTGCCAGCAGCTTGGGGACGAGCTCCTATAATTCACCCCTCCACTTT.

This sequence joins TRBV11-2 and TRBJ1-1; no definite D call. The CDR3 sequence is 11 residues long. V was clipped by 4 bases and J by 7 bases, with 7 bases between them. The V gene's germline CDR1 is SGHAT and CDR2 FQNNGV. The CDR3 sequence: CASSSTREAFF. CDR3 nucleotide sequence: TGTGCCAGCAGCTCAACCCGTGAAGCTTTCTTT.

This clonotype was seen many times. The chain combines TRBV28 with TRBJ2-2, with D hard to call. Germline V gene data show CDR1 as MDHEN and CDR2 as SYDVKM. V lost 2 bases, J lost 4 bases, and 11 bases lay in between. The CDR3 has 15 residues. CDR3 sequence reads: CASSLRPLGTGELFF. The CDR3 DNA is TGTGCCAGCAGTTTAAGGCCGCTGGGCACCGGGGAGCTGTTTTTT.

This chain links TRBV7-9 with TRBJ2-3; no clear D gene. Germline V gives CDR1 SEHNR, CDR2 FQNEAQ (reference sequence). V was cut by 4 bases and J by 2 bases, with 19 bases left in between. The CDR3 runs 17 residues. The CDR3 nucleotides read TGTGCCAGCAGCTATCCCTGGGCAGCCGATACCACAGATACGCAGTATTTT. It translates to CASSYPWAADTTDTQYF.

Worth noting for this clonotype: Its ends do not fully match the called genes, so a read error is possible. This chain uses TRBV6-5 with TRBJ1-4; D ambiguous. Per the germline V gene, CDR1 is MNHEY and CDR2 is SVGAGI. This CDR3 comprises 12 residues. The CDR3 DNA sequence: TGTGCCAGCAGGGATCCCAATGAAAAACCGTTTTTT. Its protein is CASRDPNEKPFF.